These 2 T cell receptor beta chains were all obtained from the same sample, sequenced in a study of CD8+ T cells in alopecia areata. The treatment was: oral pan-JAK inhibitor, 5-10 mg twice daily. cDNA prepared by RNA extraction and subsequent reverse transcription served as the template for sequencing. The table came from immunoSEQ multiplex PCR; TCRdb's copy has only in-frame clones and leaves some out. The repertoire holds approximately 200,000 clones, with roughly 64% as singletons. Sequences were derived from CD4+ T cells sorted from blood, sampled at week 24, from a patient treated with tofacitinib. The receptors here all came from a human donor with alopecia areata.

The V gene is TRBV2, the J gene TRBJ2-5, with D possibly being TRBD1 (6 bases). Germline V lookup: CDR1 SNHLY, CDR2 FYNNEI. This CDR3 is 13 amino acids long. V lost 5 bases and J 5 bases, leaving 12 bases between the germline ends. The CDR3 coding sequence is TGTGCCAGCAGTCAACAGGGTATGGAGACCCAGTACTTC. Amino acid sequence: CASSQQGMETQYF.

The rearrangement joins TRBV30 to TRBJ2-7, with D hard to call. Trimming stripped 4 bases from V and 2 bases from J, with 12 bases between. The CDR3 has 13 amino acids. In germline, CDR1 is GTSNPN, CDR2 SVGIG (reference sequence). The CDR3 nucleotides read TGTGCCTGGAAACCTACCTTCACCTACGAGCAGTACTTC. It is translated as CAWKPTFTYEQYF. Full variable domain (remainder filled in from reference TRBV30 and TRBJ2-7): SQTIHQWPATLVQPVGSPLSLECTVEGTSNPNLYWYRQAAGRGLQLLFYSVGIGQISSEVPQNLSASRPQDRQFILSSKKLLLSDSGFYLCAWKPTFTYEQYFGPGTRLTVT.